The TCR beta chain under discussion was sequenced for a study of T-cell reconstitution after alpha-beta-depleted transplantation in children listed by TCRdb under 2016. Context from the whole study: T-cell immune reconstitution after TCRalphabeta/CD19-depleted allogeneic hematopoietic cell transplantation in children was quantitatively tracked in the study by means of TCR repertoire profiling.

The CDR3 covers 14 residues, taking in both the cysteine and the phenylalanine. This entry keeps only the CDR3 DNA: 42 bases, framed from base 1. V is trimmed back by 4 bases and J by 9 bases, and the junction contains 8 bases that no gene match accounts for. The germline V gene (reference sequence) yields LGHDT for CDR1 and YNNKEL for CDR2. The library was produced with PCR. Sequencing was carried out with an Illumina HiSeq 2500. Molecular barcoding was employed in the preparation of TCR libraries, with unique molecular identifiers being used to normalize TCRbeta repertoire quantification. TCRdb reanalyzed the raw reads on its own, using fastp at Q25 for trimming and MiXCR for clone calling, and kept in-frame beta chains. Each CDR3 protein gets just one entry, which takes the most common genes and DNA from the rows behind it. In this sample the table shows fewer than 400,000 distinct CDR3 sequences, around 20% of which occur a single time. Approximately 9.9% of the sample belongs to the ten largest clones.

In its sample, this clonotype was seen a few times. Which antigen it targets is not known. No qualities accompany the bases; no much larger clone lies one base away. Reading the label with the study, this specimen's treatment or condition is: allogeneic hematopoietic cell transplantation with graft depleted of TCRalphabeta T cells and CD19 B cells. Transplant recipients were children who received TCRalphabeta/CD19-depleted allogeneic hematopoietic cell grafts. Paper-wide results and their limitations: Over the following months the frequencies of hyperexpanded clones went down, and after one year T-cell counts and TCRbeta diversity were mostly credited to newly produced T cells. In some patients, the high TCRbeta diversity seen at day 60 was put down to recipient T cells and intrathymic progenitors that had survived conditioning. About two months after transplant, the apparently early recovery of alphabetaT-cell counts reportedly depended on just several hundred clones that had expanded rapidly and came from non-depleted graft cells.

This TCR came from a male patient between 10 and 17 years old who had a stem cell transplant for acute lymphoblastic leukemia, so the T cells may come from the graft donor. The chain couples TRBV3-1 to TRBJ1-3, and 8 junction bases match TRBD1. Sequences were derived from PBMCs, mostly from graft donor cells, sampled 180 days after TCRalphabeta/CD19-depleted stem cell transplant. This receptor carries the CDR3 CASSPFDRGGTIYF. The DNA sequence is as follows: TGTGCCAGCAGCCCCTTCGACAGGGGAGGCACCATATATTTT.